The rows below give T cell receptor beta chains drawn from one sample of a study of lymphopenia after photon versus proton radiotherapy. Clones were read by immunoSEQ multiplex PCR, and TCRdb kept only the in-frame ones, dropping some. The sample lists 15,000 to 20,000 clones, approximately 84% occurring once. The sequenced sample was peripheral blood, obtained from a patient treated with proton-based radiotherapy. The receptors shown here come from a man in his 70s with pancreatic cancer. Each CDR3 is given with its conserved first and last residue. Fields, in order: CDR3 DNA, CDR3 protein, V gene, D gene, J gene, clone size. A D gene is named only where the DNA matches it firmly. A row's size may be missing; if present it is once, few, many or a size class.

cdr3_nt: TGTGCCAGTAAGCTTTCGGGGAAAGCGAACACCGGGGAGCTGTTTTTT
cdr3_aa: CASKLSGKANTGELFF
v_call: TRBV12-1
d_call: .
j_call: TRBJ2-2
clone_size: .

cdr3_nt: TGTGCCAGCACTATAACGGGAGGGGGGAACACCGGGGAGCTGTTTTTT
cdr3_aa: CASTITGGGNTGELFF
v_call: TRBV19
d_call: TRBD2
j_call: TRBJ2-2
clone_size: .

cdr3_nt: TGTGCCAGCAAACGGGAGCAGGGACTTTACGAGCAGTACTTC
cdr3_aa: CASKREQGLYEQYF
v_call: TRBV2
d_call: .
j_call: TRBJ2-7
clone_size: .

cdr3_nt: TGCGCCAGCAGCCAAGGGGTGGGGTTACGTGAAGCTTTCTTT
cdr3_aa: CASSQGVGLREAFF
v_call: TRBV4-1
d_call: .
j_call: TRBJ1-1
clone_size: .

cdr3_nt: TGTGCCAGCAGCCAGTATCAGGGAGGCACTGAAGCTTTCTTT
cdr3_aa: CASSQYQGGTEAFF
v_call: TRBV14
d_call: .
j_call: TRBJ1-1
clone_size: .

cdr3_nt: TGTGCCAGCAGCTTTGGGGGGACTGGGGCCAACGTCCTGACTTTC
cdr3_aa: CASSFGGTGANVLTF
v_call: TRBV5-4
d_call: .
j_call: TRBJ2-6
clone_size: .

cdr3_nt: TGCAGCGTTGGAGCCTCGTCGGGGGCGGAGACCCAGTACTTC
cdr3_aa: CSVGASSGAETQYF
v_call: TRBV29-1
d_call: .
j_call: TRBJ2-5
clone_size: .

cdr3_nt: TGCGCCAGCAGCTGGGGACAGGGAGGAGATACGCAGTATTTT
cdr3_aa: CASSWGQGGDTQYF
v_call: TRBV5-1
d_call: TRBD1
j_call: TRBJ2-3
clone_size: few

cdr3_nt: TGTGCCAGCAGCTCCCGGGGGCTAACCTACGAGCAGTACTTC
cdr3_aa: CASSSRGLTYEQYF
v_call: TRBV7-9
d_call: .
j_call: TRBJ2-7
clone_size: .

cdr3_nt: TGTGCCAGCAGCTTAGACAGGATCTATGGCTACACCTTC
cdr3_aa: CASSLDRIYGYTF
v_call: TRBV7-9
d_call: .
j_call: TRBJ1-2
clone_size: .

cdr3_nt: TGTGCCAGCAGCTTGACTAGCGGCACCAGGACCCAGTACTTC
cdr3_aa: CASSLTSGTRTQYF
v_call: TRBV5-6
d_call: TRBD2
j_call: TRBJ2-5
clone_size: .

cdr3_nt: TGCGCCAGCAGCCAAGACCCGTATCAGCAAGGCTACACCTTC
cdr3_aa: CASSQDPYQQGYTF
v_call: TRBV4-1
d_call: .
j_call: TRBJ1-2
clone_size: few

cdr3_nt: TGTGCCAGCTCGAGACAGGGAAACACCGGGGAGCTGTTTTTT
cdr3_aa: CASSRQGNTGELFF
v_call: TRBV9
d_call: TRBD1
j_call: TRBJ2-2
clone_size: .

cdr3_nt: TGTGCCAGCAGCTCACGCAGGGTAGGCCAGCCCCAGCATTTT
cdr3_aa: CASSSRRVGQPQHF
v_call: TRBV11-3
d_call: .
j_call: TRBJ1-5
clone_size: .

cdr3_nt: TGTGCCAGCAGAAGGACAGGGGATGAAAAACTGTTTTTT
cdr3_aa: CASRRTGDEKLFF
v_call: TRBV2
d_call: TRBD1
j_call: TRBJ1-4
clone_size: .

cdr3_nt: TGTGCCAGCAGCTTGGGGTTAGCGGGCAGCACAGATACGCAGTATTTT
cdr3_aa: CASSLGLAGSTDTQYF
v_call: TRBV5-8
d_call: TRBD2
j_call: TRBJ2-3
clone_size: .

cdr3_nt: TGTGCCAGCAGCTTAGCGAATAGAATCGGGGAGCTGTTTTTT
cdr3_aa: CASSLANRIGELFF
v_call: TRBV7-6
d_call: .
j_call: TRBJ2-2
clone_size: .

cdr3_nt: TGTGCCAGCAGGGAAAACAACATGAACACTGAAGCTTTCTTT
cdr3_aa: CASRENNMNTEAFF
v_call: TRBV27
d_call: .
j_call: TRBJ1-1
clone_size: .

cdr3_nt: TGTGCCAGCAGAACAGGGAATGAAAAACTGTTTTTT
cdr3_aa: CASRTGNEKLFF
v_call: TRBV6-5
d_call: .
j_call: TRBJ1-4
clone_size: .

cdr3_nt: TGTGCCAGCAGCTTGCCGAGGGGACAGGGCACTGAAGCTTTCTTT
cdr3_aa: CASSLPRGQGTEAFF
v_call: TRBV5-4
d_call: TRBD1
j_call: TRBJ1-1
clone_size: once

cdr3_nt: TGTGCCAGCAGCCGACTAAAACAGGGGGACCCCGGAAACACCATATATTTT
cdr3_aa: CASSRLKQGDPGNTIYF
v_call: TRBV5-4
d_call: TRBD1
j_call: TRBJ1-3
clone_size: .

cdr3_nt: TGCGCCAGCAGCTTCAACCCAAACAGGGGCAATGAGCAGTTCTTC
cdr3_aa: CASSFNPNRGNEQFF
v_call: TRBV5-1
d_call: TRBD1
j_call: TRBJ2-1
clone_size: .

cdr3_nt: TGTGCCAGCAGTGAAATGCCGGGACAGGGTGTGCGCGGCTACACCTTC
cdr3_aa: CASSEMPGQGVRGYTF
v_call: TRBV2
d_call: TRBD1
j_call: TRBJ1-2
clone_size: .

cdr3_nt: TGTGCCAGCAGCTTAGGGCCCCCCACGACAGGGTTTACTGAAGCTTTCTTT
cdr3_aa: CASSLGPPTTGFTEAFF
v_call: TRBV7-3
d_call: TRBD1
j_call: TRBJ1-1
clone_size: once

cdr3_nt: TGTGCCAGCAGCGAAACAGGGGTCGACAATGAGCAGTTCTTC
cdr3_aa: CASSETGVDNEQFF
v_call: TRBV9
d_call: TRBD1
j_call: TRBJ2-1
clone_size: .

cdr3_nt: TGTGCCTGGAGTGGAACAGTTTATAATTCACCCCTCCACTTT
cdr3_aa: CAWSGTVYNSPLHF
v_call: TRBV30
d_call: .
j_call: TRBJ1-6
clone_size: few

cdr3_nt: TGTGCCAGTAGTGGGACAGGGGGATGGAGCAATCAGCCCCAGCATTTT
cdr3_aa: CASSGTGGWSNQPQHF
v_call: TRBV19
d_call: TRBD1
j_call: TRBJ1-5
clone_size: .

cdr3_nt: TGTGCCAGCAGCCGTTGGGACAGGGGGACCTACGAGCAGTACTTC
cdr3_aa: CASSRWDRGTYEQYF
v_call: TRBV9
d_call: TRBD1
j_call: TRBJ2-7
clone_size: .

cdr3_nt: TGTGCCAGCAGCGTCGGTCATACCTACAATGAGCAGTTCTTC
cdr3_aa: CASSVGHTYNEQFF
v_call: TRBV7-9
d_call: .
j_call: TRBJ2-1
clone_size: .

cdr3_nt: TGTGCCAGCAGCTTAAATGCGGGGGTCGGGGAGCTGTTTTTT
cdr3_aa: CASSLNAGVGELFF
v_call: TRBV7-2
d_call: TRBD2
j_call: TRBJ2-2
clone_size: .

cdr3_nt: TGCGCCAGCAGTCCCGGGACAGGGAGAACTAGCTATGGCTACACCTTC
cdr3_aa: CASSPGTGRTSYGYTF
v_call: TRBV5-1
d_call: TRBD1
j_call: TRBJ1-2
clone_size: .

cdr3_nt: TGTGCCAGCAGTCCGGACAGGGGGCAAATTTACACCTTC
cdr3_aa: CASSPDRGQIYTF
v_call: TRBV6-4
d_call: TRBD1
j_call: TRBJ1-2
clone_size: .

cdr3_nt: TGTGCCAGCAGAGGGGGGGCCCGTAGGAATTCACCCCTCCACTTT
cdr3_aa: CASRGGARRNSPLHF
v_call: TRBV2
d_call: .
j_call: TRBJ1-6
clone_size: .

cdr3_nt: TGTGCCAGCAGTTTAGCCATAGCGCGTACCTACGAGCAGTACTTC
cdr3_aa: CASSLAIARTYEQYF
v_call: TRBV27
d_call: .
j_call: TRBJ2-7
clone_size: few

cdr3_nt: TGTGCCAGCAGTCGGAGCTCCTATAATTCACCCCTCCACTTT
cdr3_aa: CASSRSSYNSPLHF
v_call: TRBV6-5
d_call: .
j_call: TRBJ1-6
clone_size: .

cdr3_nt: TGTGCCAGCAGCTTCGGACATTCGAGCACTGAAGCTTTCTTT
cdr3_aa: CASSFGHSSTEAFF
v_call: TRBV11-2
d_call: .
j_call: TRBJ1-1
clone_size: .

cdr3_nt: TGTGCCAGCAGCTTAGATTTCTTCCAGGGGAGGTCGAATGAAAAACTGTTTTTT
cdr3_aa: CASSLDFFQGRSNEKLFF
v_call: TRBV11-2
d_call: .
j_call: TRBJ1-4
clone_size: few

cdr3_nt: TGTGGCAACGGAGGCATAACACAAAGTCGGGCCAACGTCCTGACTTTC
cdr3_aa: CGNGGITQSRANVLTF
v_call: TRBV8-2
d_call: .
j_call: TRBJ2-6
clone_size: .

cdr3_nt: TGTGCCAGTAGTATCCTAACAGGCTATGGCTACACCTTC
cdr3_aa: CASSILTGYGYTF
v_call: TRBV19
d_call: .
j_call: TRBJ1-2
clone_size: .

cdr3_nt: TGCAGCGTGCGGGGCCTGACGGCTAACACTGAAGCTTTCTTT
cdr3_aa: CSVRGLTANTEAFF
v_call: TRBV29-1
d_call: .
j_call: TRBJ1-1
clone_size: .

cdr3_nt: TGTGCCAGCAGTGAATCCATTTCGGGGGGGTCCGAAGCTTTCTTT
cdr3_aa: CASSESISGGSEAFF
v_call: TRBV6-1
d_call: .
j_call: TRBJ1-1
clone_size: .

cdr3_nt: TGTGCCAGCAGCTCGGGACTAGCGGGGGGCGATAGCTCCTACGAGCAGTACTTC
cdr3_aa: CASSSGLAGGDSSYEQYF
v_call: TRBV7-6
d_call: TRBD2
j_call: TRBJ2-7
clone_size: .

cdr3_nt: TGTGCCAGCAGCGTAGGCGGGGGGATCACTGAAGCTTTCTTT
cdr3_aa: CASSVGGGITEAFF
v_call: TRBV9
d_call: .
j_call: TRBJ1-1
clone_size: .

cdr3_nt: TGTGCCAGCAGTCCGGCCGTGTCGAAGCACTACGAGCAGTACTTC
cdr3_aa: CASSPAVSKHYEQYF
v_call: TRBV6-5
d_call: .
j_call: TRBJ2-7
clone_size: medium-sized

cdr3_nt: TGTGCCAGCAGTGTTGAGAGGGGAAATCAGCCCCAGCATTTT
cdr3_aa: CASSVERGNQPQHF
v_call: TRBV2
d_call: .
j_call: TRBJ1-5
clone_size: .

cdr3_nt: TGCGCCAGCAGCCAAACATGGAGGGACGAGCAGTACTTC
cdr3_aa: CASSQTWRDEQYF
v_call: TRBV4-1
d_call: .
j_call: TRBJ2-7
clone_size: once

cdr3_nt: TGTGCCAGAGGGACAGGGGACACTGAAGCTTTCTTT
cdr3_aa: CARGTGDTEAFF
v_call: TRBV2
d_call: TRBD1
j_call: TRBJ1-1
clone_size: .

cdr3_nt: TGTGCCAGCAGCCCTTTGCGGGGGCGCGATACGCAGTATTTT
cdr3_aa: CASSPLRGRDTQYF
v_call: TRBV11-2
d_call: .
j_call: TRBJ2-3
clone_size: .

cdr3_nt: TGTGCCAGCAGTCCTACTAGCGGAGAGCAGTTCTTC
cdr3_aa: CASSPTSGEQFF
v_call: TRBV11-3
d_call: TRBD2
j_call: TRBJ2-1
clone_size: .

cdr3_nt: TGTGCCAGTTGTCCCGGGGACGATGAGCAGTTCTTC
cdr3_aa: CASCPGDDEQFF
v_call: TRBV19
d_call: .
j_call: TRBJ2-1
clone_size: .

cdr3_nt: TGTGCCAGCAGCTTAAGTCCTTGGCGGGGGTACACAGATACGCAGTATTTT
cdr3_aa: CASSLSPWRGYTDTQYF
v_call: TRBV7-3
d_call: TRBD2
j_call: TRBJ2-3
clone_size: .